Below, one TCR beta chain is given with its context. This clone was seen only a few times. Its antigen is unknown. No much larger clonotype is one base removed from it; base qualities were not supplied. The sample comes from a study of Ad26.COV2.S vaccination and SARS-CoV-2 variants (dated by TCRdb to about 2021). Background for the entire study: Donors in the vaccine arm were drawn from COV1001, a multicentre, randomized, double-blind, placebo-controlled phase I-IIa trial testing Ad26.COV2.S in healthy adults. Ad26.COV2.S was given intramuscularly at 5x10^10 or 1x10^11 viral particles, as a single shot or as two shots 56 days apart. TCRbeta repertoire sequencing was used to assess the specificity and breadth of SARS-CoV-2-reactive T cell receptors after Ad26.COV2.S vaccination. A total of approximately 30 samples were included in the TCR-sequenced set, comprising around 19 Ad26.COV2.S vaccine recipients, 5 placebo recipients and 8 SARS-CoV-2 convalescent individuals. Trial participants were randomized into five groups of five, in which low-dose or high-dose Ad26.COV2.S was given once or twice, or placebo was given on both occasions. Investigators remained blinded to trial group allocation during experiments and outcome assessment. Overall study results and their limits: Substantial breadth of spike-specific CD8+ and CD4+ T cell responses was reported after vaccination. Vaccine and placebo recipients had comparable non-spike TCR breadth, which fits with the vaccine containing only spike. The study was not powered for comparison of responses between vaccine doses or regimens. According to the authors, total T cell responses may have been underestimated by the TCR breadth and depth analyses. Spike-specific TCR breadth was higher in Ad26.COV2.S recipients than in placebo recipients (P = 0.0014).

V is pruned by 4 bases and J by 1 base, leaving 6 bases of the junction without a gene match. Including cysteine and phenylalanine, the CDR3 has 16 amino acids. Here the CDR3 DNA is all that survives: 48 bases in frame from base 1. The germline V gene specifies SNHLY as CDR1 and FYNNEI as CDR2. According to the study, the label for this sample's treatment or condition signals: roughly 18 received Ad26.COV2.S at low or high dose, single or two shots; roughly 5 received placebo; per-sample allocation not given. For vaccine and placebo recipients, repertoires were sequenced using samples collected on day 63 after the first injection. Cohort 1b enrolled 25 or so adults aged 18-55 years at a single site in Boston, USA, between 29 July and 7 August 2020. As a vaccine, Ad26.COV2.S was a replication-incompetent adenovirus type 26 vector that expressed a prefusion-stabilized SARS-CoV-2 spike protein derived from the original Wuhan strain.

The immunoSEQ Assay was used to sequence TCRbeta CDR3 regions. After extraction, genomic DNA underwent amplification by bias-controlled multiplex PCR, followed by high-throughput sequencing. The authors' pipeline ran thus. To quantify the absolute abundance of each unique TCRbeta CDR3 region, sequences were collapsed and filtered. Usable DNA was measured by amplifying reference genes present in all nucleated cells, and TCRbeta template counts were normalized to that usable DNA to estimate T cell fraction. Repertoire TCRs were annotated as SARS-CoV-2-specific when V gene, CDR3 amino acid sequence and J gene were exactly matched to a known reactive TCR set. The reference SARS-CoV-2 TCR set came from MIRA and was filtered for enrichment in COVID-19-positive ImmuneCODE repertoires, removing public or cross-reactive TCRs. Using the MIRA antigens, annotated TCRs were further analysed by specific ORF or by position within an ORF. Depth was the summed frequency of annotated unique rearrangements, while breadth was defined as annotated unique rearrangements over total unique productive rearrangements. TCR breadth was compared between groups using two-sided Wilcoxon rank-sum tests. As stored in TCRdb, this immuneACCESS dataset retains in-frame rearrangements with V and J assigned. A fraction of the clones does not appear; measured against another copy, unresolved V genes explain less than half of the discrepancy, and the remainder lacks a known reason. V, J and clone size were drawn from that table, and D and trimming were deduced from the DNA. The sample yields 300,000 to 400,000 clones; about 85% were counted once. The ten largest clones represent around 3.3% of the sample.

The receptor chain draws on TRBV2 and TRBJ2-3; TRBD2 matches 9 bases in the middle. This clonotype originated in a person between 18 and 65 years old who received the Ad26.COV2.S COVID-19 vaccine or a placebo. Specimen: peripheral blood, collected in a trial of Ad26.COV2.S vaccine versus placebo. The nucleotides read TGTGCCAGCAGTGGAGGCGGGAGGGCAGGCACAGATACGCAGTATTTT. Its protein reads: CASSGGGRAGTDTQYF.